Below are 29 T cell receptor beta chains sequenced from a single sample in a study of blood T cell repertoires in COVID-19. The data were produced by immunoSEQ multiplex PCR, yet TCRdb's version contains in-frame clones alone and is incomplete. The sample lists about 90,000 clones, approximately 80% occurring once. Sequenced material: peripheral blood. These receptors were obtained from a woman older than 75 with active or convalescent COVID-19.

The chain employs TRBV12-3 or TRBV12-4 and TRBJ1-2; D call uncertain. Trimming left V 5 bases short and J 4 bases short, with 8 bases between. CDR3 length: 12 residues. CDR3 sequence (DNA): TGTGCCAGCAGTCCCCGAGGCTATGGCTACACCTTC. It codes for CASSPRGYGYTF.

J is TRBJ1-5 and V is TRBV18, with D possibly TRBD1 on 5 matching bases. Germline V gives CDR1 KGHSH, CDR2 LQKENI. V lost 3 bases and J 5 bases, leaving 8 bases between the germline ends. The CDR3 totals 13 residues. CDR3 in DNA: TGTGCCAGCTCACCGGCAGGGTATCAGCCCCAGCATTTT. Protein sequence: CASSPAGYQPQHF.

This chain uses TRBV5-1 with TRBJ1-2, with TRBD1 as a possible D gene (6 bases). CDR1 is SGHRS and CDR2 is YFSETQ in the germline V gene. The CDR3 extends over 16 amino acids. Trimming pared 4 bases from V and 4 bases from J, leaving 20 bases between. The chain's CDR3 is CASSPTGLGTTYGYTF. In DNA, the CDR3 is TGCGCCAGCAGCCCAACAGGGTTGGGTACTACCTATGGCTACACCTTC.

V is TRBV6-6 and J is TRBJ1-1, with D unclear. Germline V CDR1 and CDR2: MNHNY, SVGAGI (reference sequence). Trimming took 2 bases from V and 5 from J, leaving 6 bases between them. CDR3 length: 12 amino acids. CDR3 bases: TGTGCCAGCAGTTACGCGGAAACTGAAGCTTTCTTT. Encoded protein: CASSYAETEAFF.

The chain employs TRBV5-6 and TRBJ2-5; 10 bases match TRBD1. CDR3 size: 16 residues. Germline lookup yields CDR1 SGHDT and CDR2 YYEEEE. Germline trimming cut 4 bases from V and 4 bases from J; bases unmatched to any gene: 10. The CDR3 sequence: CASSQGTGDLLETQYF. The CDR3 region has the DNA TGTGCCAGCAGCCAAGGGACAGGGGACCTCCTAGAGACCCAGTACTTC.

The CDR3 loop is CSVGEGGYNEQFF. CDR3 coding DNA: TGCAGCGTTGGAGAGGGGGGCTACAATGAGCAGTTCTTC. V usage is TRBV29-1 and J usage is TRBJ2-1; either TRBD1 or TRBD2 may supply D (6 bases each). This CDR3 has 13 amino acids. The germline V and J ends were trimmed by 4 bases and 3 bases, with 10 bases remaining between them. The germline gives CDR1 SQVTM, CDR2 ANQGSEA.

With respect to this clone: The sample has other DNA sequences that encode this CDR3 too. The J gene is TRBJ2-7, the V gene TRBV20-1; D not resolved. The CDR3 totals 11 residues. V was shortened by 6 bases and J by 2 bases, with 8 bases between the two germline ends. CDR1 and CDR2 (germline): DFQATT, SNEGSKA (reference sequence). CDR3 loop: CSARTTYEQYF. For the CDR3, the DNA is TGCAGTGCGCGTACTACCTACGAGCAGTACTTC.

The V gene is TRBV19, the J gene TRBJ2-3; D gene ambiguous. The V gene lost 3 bases and the J gene lost 0 bases, with 7 bases spanning the gap. This CDR3 is 14 amino acids long. CDR1 and CDR2 from the germline V gene are LNHDA and SQIVND (reference sequence). CDR3 sequence: CASSIGRSTDTQYF. Here the CDR3 DNA reads TGTGCCAGTAGTATCGGCAGGAGCACAGATACGCAGTATTTT.

V and J are TRBV5-4 and TRBJ1-4, with 9 bases aligning to TRBD1. After removal of 0 bases from V and 7 bases from J, the junction contained 4 bases not matched to a gene. The CDR3 length is 15 residues. Germline CDR1 SGHNT, CDR2 YYREEE (reference sequence). The CDR3 is CASSLGTGAGEKLFF. For the CDR3, the DNA is TGTGCCAGCAGCTTGGGGACAGGGGCGGGTGAAAAACTGTTTTTT.

The genes are TRBV7-2 and TRBJ2-3, with TRBD2 as a possible D gene (6 bases). The CDR3 spans 18 residues. Trimming removed 3 bases from V and 4 bases from J, with 23 bases in between. In germline, CDR1 is SGHTA, CDR2 FQGNSA. CDR3 sequence: CASSFPRRGGVPPDTQYF. DNA for the CDR3: TGTGCCAGCAGCTTCCCCCGCCGCGGCGGGGTCCCCCCAGATACGCAGTATTTT.

This chain links TRBV3-1 (or the pseudogene TRBV3-2) with TRBJ1-1; D unclear. The CDR3 loop spans 16 amino acids. Trimming took off 4 bases at V and 1 base at J, with 16 bases between the two ends. Germline V CDR1 and CDR2: LGHDT, YNNKEL (reference sequence). Here the CDR3 DNA reads TGTGCCAGCAGCCCATATAGTTGGGGAGAGAACACTGAAGCTTTCTTT. This sequence encodes CASSPYSWGENTEAFF.

The rearrangement uses TRBV6-4 and TRBJ2-7; TRBD2 aligns across 14 bases. J gave up 5 bases and V 2 bases, and 8 bases lay outside the gene matches. From germline, CDR1 is MRHNA and CDR2 SNTAGT. This CDR3 is built from 17 residues. The CDR3 region is CASSDVGLAGGIDEQYF. The CDR3 DNA follows: TGTGCCAGCAGTGACGTAGGACTAGCGGGAGGAATCGACGAGCAGTACTTC.

The chain is built from TRBV4-3 and TRBJ2-3, with D uncertain. V was shortened by 0 bases and J by 4 bases, with 11 bases between the two germline ends. CDR1 and CDR2 from the germline V gene are LGHNA and YSLEER. There are 15 residues in the CDR3. CDR3 DNA sequence: TGCGCCAGCAGCCAAGAATTCGTCAGGCCAGATACGCAGTATTTT. As protein: CASSQEFVRPDTQYF.

Only one count was recorded for this clone. This CDR3 is CASSYSNRKGTEAFF. The CDR3 DNA is TGTGCCAGCAGTTACTCGAATAGGAAGGGGACTGAAGCTTTCTTT. The chain couples TRBV6-5 to TRBJ1-1, with D perhaps matching TRBD1 (5 bases). The CDR3 extends over 15 amino acids. Looked up from germline, CDR1 is MNHEY and CDR2 is SVGAGI. Trimming left V 0 bases short and J 5 bases short, with 13 bases between.

The chain links TRBV7-2 to TRBJ2-1; 10 bases agree with TRBD2. Germline loops: CDR1 SGHTA, CDR2 FQGNSA. With V trimmed by 4 bases and J by 4 bases, 7 bases remained unmatched. The CDR3 has 16 residues. CDR3 amino acids: CASSSRTSGFYNEQFF. In DNA form, the CDR3 reads TGTGCCAGCAGCTCCCGGACTAGCGGATTTTACAATGAGCAGTTCTTC. Complete variable domain (other parts from reference TRBV7-2 and TRBJ2-1): GAGVSQSPSNKVTEKGKDVELRCDPISGHTALYWYRQSLGQGLEFLIYFQGNSAPDKSGLPSDRFSAERTGGSVSTLTIQRTQQEDSAVYLCASSSRTSGFYNEQFFGPGTRLTVL.

The V and J genes are TRBV5-1 and TRBJ2-2, with 8 bases identical to TRBD1. Looked up from germline, CDR1 is SGHRS and CDR2 is YFSETQ. Trimming took 4 bases from V and 0 from J; bases not matched to a gene: 2. The CDR3 runs to 15 residues. The CDR3 protein is CASSRDRPNTGELFF. As DNA, the CDR3 is TGCGCCAGCAGCCGGGACAGGCCGAACACCGGGGAGCTGTTTTTT.

V is TRBV28 and J is TRBJ1-3; D remains unclear. V was pared by 1 base and J by 1 base, with 14 bases between. Germline-derived CDR1 and CDR2 are MDHEN and SYDVKM. The CDR3 runs to 17 residues. For the CDR3, the DNA is TGTGCCAGCAGTTTATACGGCGGCCCGGGATCTGGAAACACCATATATTTT. Its translation is CASSLYGGPGSGNTIYF.

J is TRBJ1-3 and V is TRBV28, with D perhaps TRBD1 (6 bases). Per the germline V gene, CDR1 is MDHEN and CDR2 is SYDVKM. The CDR3 runs 13 residues. Trimming stripped 5 bases from V and 8 bases from J, with 13 bases between. CDR3 DNA: TGTGCCAGCAGTCCTACAGGGAGGGACACCATATATTTT. This translates into CASSPTGRDTIYF.

This clone was seen more than once but under ten times. The CDR3 sequence is CASSSRTEGSEKLFF. The DNA for the CDR3 is TGTGCCAGCAGTTCTCGGACAGAAGGATCTGAAAAACTGTTTTTT. The chain joins TRBV28 to TRBJ1-4; tentatively, D is TRBD1 (6 bases). With 4 bases removed from V and 7 bases from J, the gap between germline ends came to 16 bases. The CDR3 is made up of 15 amino acids. Looked up from germline, CDR1 is MDHEN and CDR2 is SYDVKM.

For the CDR3, the DNA is TGCGCCAGCACGCAGGGGGGTAACTACGAGCAGTACTTC. Protein product: CASTQGGNYEQYF. This chain uses TRBV5-1 with TRBJ2-7, with D maybe TRBD1 (7 bases). Germline V gives CDR1 SGHRS, CDR2 YFSETQ. The CDR3 extends over 13 amino acids. V was cut by 6 bases and J by 3 bases, with 13 bases left in between.

This rearrangement joins TRBV5-1 to TRBJ2-3; the match to TRBD2 covers 9 bases. Germline trimming cut 4 bases from V and 0 bases from J; bases unmatched to any gene: 15. The CDR3 is made up of 19 amino acids. Germline V gives CDR1 SGHRS, CDR2 YFSETQ. The CDR3 bases are TGCGCCAGCAGCATCACGCCGACTAGCGGTCCAGGTAGCACAGATACGCAGTATTTT. Protein product: CASSITPTSGPGSTDTQYF.

This chain links TRBV6-2 or TRBV6-3 with TRBJ2-7; D might be TRBD2 (6 bases). The CDR3 covers 13 residues. V lost 5 bases and J 6 bases, leaving 14 bases between the germline ends. CDR1 MNHEY and CDR2 SVGEGT come from the germline V gene. CDR3 region: CASSVWDLGEQYF. The CDR3 DNA follows: TGTGCCAGCAGTGTTTGGGACTTAGGCGAGCAGTACTTC.

The chain uses TRBV5-6 and TRBJ2-7; 8 bases match TRBD1. J lost 0 bases, V lost 4 bases, and 6 bases had no gene match. Germline V lookup: CDR1 SGHDT, CDR2 YYEEEE. The CDR3 totals 15 residues. CDR3 region: CASSLTGGSSYEQYF. For the CDR3, the DNA is TGTGCCAGCAGCCTCACAGGGGGAAGCTCCTACGAGCAGTACTTC.

The chain is built from TRBV7-2 and TRBJ2-2; D may be TRBD1 (8 bases). The CDR3 runs to 15 residues. The V gene lost 8 bases and the J gene lost 7 bases, with 20 bases spanning the gap. Germline values: CDR1 SGHTA, CDR2 FQGNSA. DNA for the CDR3: TGTGCCAGCGGACTACAGGGGGGGGCCGGCGGGGAGCTGTTTTTT. Translating gives CASGLQGGAGGELFF.

This rearrangement joins TRBV4-3 to TRBJ1-3, with TRBD1 as a possible D gene (5 bases). CDR3 size: 17 residues. The V end was cut by 4 bases, the J end by 0 bases, with 16 bases between. The germline V gene encodes CDR1 LGHNA and CDR2 YSLEER. The CDR3 loop is CASSPRYGRVSGNTIYF. CDR3 in DNA: TGCGCCAGCAGCCCTCGATACGGCAGGGTCTCTGGAAACACCATATATTTT.

V is TRBV7-8 and J is TRBJ1-6; a possible D gene is TRBD1 (6 bases). Deletions cut 1 base from V and 10 bases from J, with 17 bases between. The CDR3 has 16 residues. Germline V lookup: CDR1 SGHVS, CDR2 FQNEAQ. The CDR3 spells CASSLDPGGGGSPLHF. As DNA, the CDR3 is TGTGCCAGCAGCTTAGATCCCGGGGGCGGGGGATCACCCCTCCACTTT.

The chain employs TRBV19 and TRBJ1-4; 9 bases map to TRBD1. There are 17 residues in the CDR3. CDR1 and CDR2 (germline): LNHDA, SQIVND (reference sequence). V lost 5 bases, J lost 7 bases, and 14 bases stayed unmatched. The CDR3 DNA follows: TGTGCCAGTAGTTCCTACAGGGGGCGCGGGGATAGTGAAAAACTGTTTTTT. This sequence encodes CASSSYRGRGDSEKLFF.

The chain combines TRBV4-3 with TRBJ2-7; D gene unclear. The V and J ends lost 0 bases and 0 bases respectively, with 9 bases between them. Looked up from germline, CDR1 is LGHNA and CDR2 is YSLEER. The CDR3 length is 15 residues. In nucleotides, the CDR3 is TGCGCCAGCAGCCAAGATCGGGTTAGCTCCTACGAGCAGTACTTC. Protein: CASSQDRVSSYEQYF.

CDR3 in DNA: TGTGCCAGTGGGCTGTCTAGCGGGCTAGATACGCAGTATTTT. This sequence encodes CASGLSSGLDTQYF. The chain links TRBV19 to TRBJ2-3; 8 bases map to TRBD2. CDR3 length: 14 amino acids. CDR1 is LNHDA, CDR2 SQIVND, per germline (reference sequence). The J segment lost 5 bases and the V segment lost 8 bases, leaving 9 bases of the junction unmatched.